This is a list of T cell receptor beta chains from one sample in a study of identical twins. TCRdb re-analysed the 5' RACE reads in MiXCR, keeping a single row per CDR3 protein. The table includes 510,000 or so distinct CDR3 sequences, roughly 15% detected once. These same records also appear under a second study, on yellow fever vaccine responses in identical twins.

The source material was CD4+ T cells sorted from blood. All receptors come from a woman in her late teens or twenties in good health. The CDR3 runs from the conserved cysteine through the conserved F or W. A D gene is named only where the DNA matches it firmly. Size is omitted from some rows. Given values are once, few, many or a class for expanded clones.

d_gene: .; j_gene: TRBJ1-1; abundance: .; v_gene: TRBV27; CDR3nt: TGTGCCAGCAGTTTCTACGGGAGGAACACTGAAGCTTTCTTT; CDR3aa: CASSFYGRNTEAFF
d_gene: .; j_gene: TRBJ2-1; abundance: .; v_gene: TRBV5-5; CDR3nt: TGTGCCAGCAGCTTGATCTACAGGGACAATGAGCAGTTCTTC; CDR3aa: CASSLIYRDNEQFF
d_gene: TRBD2; j_gene: TRBJ2-1; abundance: once; v_gene: TRBV20-1; CDR3nt: TGCAGTGGCCTGGTACTAGCGGGGGTTAGCTCCTACAATGAGCAGTTCTTC; CDR3aa: CSGLVLAGVSSYNEQFF
d_gene: .; j_gene: TRBJ1-5; abundance: .; v_gene: TRBV12-3/TRBV12-4; CDR3nt: TGTGCCAGCAGCCTAATGGTCATGGGCAATCAGCCCCAGCATTTT; CDR3aa: CASSLMVMGNQPQHF
d_gene: TRBD1; j_gene: TRBJ1-1; abundance: .; v_gene: TRBV5-1; CDR3nt: TGCGCCAGCAACCCACAGGGGCCGGGAGTGTGGGCTTTCTTT; CDR3aa: CASNPQGPGVWAFF
d_gene: TRBD2; j_gene: TRBJ2-7; abundance: few; v_gene: TRBV20-1; CDR3nt: TGCAGTGCTGGGGGGACTAGCGGTCAATACGAGCAGTACTTC; CDR3aa: CSAGGTSGQYEQYF
d_gene: TRBD1; j_gene: TRBJ2-2; abundance: .; v_gene: TRBV4-1; CDR3nt: TGCGCCAGCAGTCGCGTAGACAGGGCATCAGAGCTGTTTTTT; CDR3aa: CASSRVDRASELFF
d_gene: .; j_gene: TRBJ2-7; abundance: few; v_gene: TRBV7-8; CDR3nt: TGTGCCAGCAGGTTGGGCGGGGCCCTTGGGGAGCAGTACTTC; CDR3aa: CASRLGGALGEQYF
d_gene: .; j_gene: TRBJ2-7; abundance: .; v_gene: TRBV20-1; CDR3nt: TGCAGTGCTATTAAAGTTGGGACCGCCTACGAGCAGTACTTC; CDR3aa: CSAIKVGTAYEQYF
d_gene: TRBD2; j_gene: TRBJ2-7; abundance: few; v_gene: TRBV20-1; CDR3nt: TGCAGTGCTAGAATAGCGGGAGGGCCTGGAGGGACCTACGAGCAGTACTTC; CDR3aa: CSARIAGGPGGTYEQYF
d_gene: .; j_gene: TRBJ1-1; abundance: .; v_gene: TRBV2; CDR3nt: TGTGCCAGCAGTGAAGTGGTTGAAGCTTTCTTT; CDR3aa: CASSEVVEAFF
d_gene: .; j_gene: TRBJ1-1; abundance: .; v_gene: TRBV5-1; CDR3nt: TGCGCCAGCAGCCCTGGGGGGGGCTGGACTGAAGCTTTCTTT; CDR3aa: CASSPGGGWTEAFF
d_gene: TRBD1; j_gene: TRBJ2-7; abundance: few; v_gene: TRBV12-3/TRBV12-4; CDR3nt: TGTGCCAGCAGTAACTCGGGACAGGCCTGGTCCTACGAGCAGTACTTC; CDR3aa: CASSNSGQAWSYEQYF
d_gene: TRBD2; j_gene: TRBJ2-2; abundance: .; v_gene: TRBV5-1; CDR3nt: TGCGCCAGCAGCTTTGGACTAGCGGGAGGTCAGAACACCGGGGAGCTGTTTTTT; CDR3aa: CASSFGLAGGQNTGELFF
d_gene: TRBD2; j_gene: TRBJ2-3; abundance: .; v_gene: TRBV27; CDR3nt: TGTGCCAGCAGTTCCGGACTAGCGGGAGTTAATACGCAGTATTTT; CDR3aa: CASSSGLAGVNTQYF
d_gene: .; j_gene: TRBJ2-6; abundance: .; v_gene: TRBV6-2/TRBV6-3; CDR3nt: TGTGCCAGCAGCCCTAAGGACAGAATTATCCCCCTTCGTTCCTCTGGGGCCAACGTCCTGACTTTC; CDR3aa: CASSPKDRIIPLRSSGANVLTF
d_gene: .; j_gene: TRBJ1-2; abundance: few; v_gene: TRBV20-1; CDR3nt: TGCAGTGCGCACCCGGGACACAAAGGCTACACCTTC; CDR3aa: CSAHPGHKGYTF
d_gene: TRBD2; j_gene: TRBJ2-1; abundance: few; v_gene: TRBV20-1; CDR3nt: TGCAGTGCTAGAGATAGCGGGAGCCCCAACAATGAGCAGTTCTTC; CDR3aa: CSARDSGSPNNEQFF
d_gene: .; j_gene: TRBJ2-2; abundance: .; v_gene: TRBV5-5; CDR3nt: TGTGCCAGCAGCTTGGGGCCCCTAAACACCGGGGAGCTGTTTTTT; CDR3aa: CASSLGPLNTGELFF
d_gene: .; j_gene: TRBJ2-5; abundance: .; v_gene: TRBV11-1; CDR3nt: TGTGCCAGCAGTCATACGATCTGGGCAGTCCAAGAGACCCAGTACTTC; CDR3aa: CASSHTIWAVQETQYF
d_gene: .; j_gene: TRBJ2-3; abundance: .; v_gene: TRBV7-9; CDR3nt: TGTGCCAGCAGCTTAGAGAAGCCTTCGCACACAGATACGCAGTATTTT; CDR3aa: CASSLEKPSHTDTQYF
d_gene: TRBD2; j_gene: TRBJ2-5; abundance: .; v_gene: TRBV20-1; CDR3nt: TGCAGTGCTAGAGGAGGGGGACTAGGGGCCCAGTACTTC; CDR3aa: CSARGGGLGAQYF
d_gene: .; j_gene: TRBJ1-1; abundance: .; v_gene: TRBV6-1; CDR3nt: TGTGCCAGCAGGAGGGACACCGCGAACACTGAAGCTTTCTTT; CDR3aa: CASRRDTANTEAFF
d_gene: .; j_gene: TRBJ2-7; abundance: many; v_gene: TRBV7-2; CDR3nt: TGTGCCAGCACCATATTCTGGGGGAGTGGTTCCTACGAGCAGTACTTC; CDR3aa: CASTIFWGSGSYEQYF